This is a list of T cell receptor beta chains from one sample in a study of cytomegalovirus exposure and HLA in healthy donors. Profiled with immunoSEQ multiplex PCR; TCRdb holds only in-frame clones, not every one. Of tens of thousands of clones detected, roughly 96% appear once; the ten largest clones hold under 2.5%. The sequencing input was PBMCs. These receptors came from a man aged 18 to 30 in good health and CMV-seronegative. CDR3s include the opening cysteine and the closing phenylalanine or tryptophan. The D gene is left open where the match is weak. Size tells how often a clone was seen (once, few, many) or the class of an expanded clone, and some rows leave it out.

j_call clone_size v_call d_call cdr3_aa cdr3_nt
TRBJ2-2 once TRBV7-9 . CASSSVGELFF TGTGCCAGCAGCTCTGTTGGGGAGCTGTTTTTT
TRBJ1-2 . TRBV28 . CASSRQANYGYTF TGTGCCAGCAGTCGACAGGCCAACTATGGCTACACCTTC
TRBJ1-4 . TRBV7-6 . CASSFAPQGANEKLFF TGTGCCAGCAGCTTCGCCCCACAGGGAGCTAATGAAAAACTGTTTTTT
TRBJ2-2 . TRBV4-2 TRBD1 CASSRTGGTGELFF TGTGCCAGCAGCCGGACAGGGGGCACCGGGGAGCTGTTTTTT
TRBJ1-3 . TRBV2 TRBD1 CASRKQIGQAFSGNTIYF TGTGCCAGCAGGAAACAAATCGGACAGGCCTTCTCTGGAAACACCATATATTTT
TRBJ1-1 . TRBV30 . CAWTRTAIEAFF TGTGCCTGGACAAGGACAGCCATTGAAGCTTTCTTT
TRBJ2-7 . TRBV11-3 . CASSLDTGSYEQYF TGTGCCAGCAGCTTAGATACGGGTTCCTACGAGCAGTACTTC
TRBJ2-1 . TRBV27 . CASSSLVRSSYNEQFF TGTGCCAGCAGTTCCCTAGTTCGAAGCTCCTACAATGAGCAGTTCTTC
TRBJ1-3 . TRBV5-6 . CASSRQVKGNTIYF TGTGCCAGCAGCCGCCAGGTGAAGGGAAACACCATATATTTT
TRBJ1-2 . TRBV28 . CASSYKEPYGYTF TGTGCCAGCAGTTATAAAGAGCCCTATGGCTACACCTTC
TRBJ2-3 . TRBV11-2 TRBD2 CASSGRASGSNTDTQYF TGTGCCAGCAGCGGGAGGGCCTCAGGGTCGAACACAGATACGCAGTATTTT
TRBJ1-2 few TRBV7-9 . CASSLANTEGDYGYTF TGTGCCAGCAGCTTAGCGAATACAGAAGGGGACTATGGCTACACCTTC
TRBJ1-2 once TRBV7-9 . CASSVDGANYGYTF TGTGCCAGCAGCGTGGACGGGGCTAACTATGGCTACACCTTC
TRBJ2-7 . TRBV5-1 . CASSLGGATYEQYF TGCGCCAGCAGCTTGGGGGGCGCGACCTACGAGCAGTACTTC
TRBJ1-1 . TRBV4-1 . CASSQEGGTEAFF TGCGCCAGCAGCCAAGAAGGGGGTACTGAAGCTTTCTTT
TRBJ1-1 . TRBV28 TRBD1 CASSLRSRSGTENTEAFF TGTGCCAGCAGTTTGAGATCCCGCTCCGGGACAGAGAACACTGAAGCTTTCTTT
TRBJ1-1 . TRBV10-1 . CASSLPNTEAFF TGCGCCAGCAGTCTTCCGAACACTGAAGCTTTCTTT
TRBJ2-2 . TRBV19 TRBD1 CASSIQATGGTGELFF TGTGCCAGTAGTATACAGGCGACAGGGGGCACCGGGGAGCTGTTTTTT
TRBJ1-4 once TRBV28 . CASSPPVTEKLFF TGTGCCAGCAGTCCCCCGGTCACGGAAAAACTGTTTTTT
TRBJ1-2 . TRBV5-5 TRBD1 CASSLGTGTNYGYTF TGTGCCAGCAGCTTGGGGACAGGGACTAACTATGGCTACACCTTC
TRBJ1-2 . TRBV10-3 TRBD1 CAISGQGAGGYTF TGTGCCATCAGTGGACAGGGGGCGGGTGGCTACACCTTC
TRBJ1-4 . TRBV9 . CASSAQVSNEKLFF TGTGCCAGCAGCGCACAGGTTTCTAATGAAAAACTGTTTTTT
TRBJ1-2 . TRBV9 . CASSVGMTQGISLEDGYTF TGTGCCAGCAGCGTAGGAATGACCCAGGGTATATCCCTTGAGGATGGCTACACCTTC
TRBJ1-2 . TRBV28 TRBD1 CASYLRQGSYGYTF TGTGCCAGCTACCTTCGACAGGGGAGCTATGGCTACACCTTC
TRBJ2-1 . TRBV5-1 TRBD1 CASSRNRDRVKNEQFF TGCGCCAGCAGCCGAAACCGGGACAGGGTTAAAAATGAGCAGTTCTTC
TRBJ1-2 . TRBV5-8 . CASTLGRLGGEGYTF TGTGCCAGCACCCTCGGAAGGCTGGGAGGGGAGGGCTACACCTTC
TRBJ2-2 . TRBV27 . CASSLQGGNTGELFF TGTGCCAGCAGTTTACAGGGCGGGAACACCGGGGAGCTGTTTTTT
TRBJ1-6 . TRBV5-4 TRBD1 CASSPPGTGNSPLHF TGTGCCAGCAGCCCGCCCGGGACAGGGAACTCACCCCTCCACTTT
TRBJ2-3 . TRBV5-5 TRBD1 CASSLDEEQGVNARTDTQYF TGTGCCAGCAGCTTGGATGAGGAACAGGGGGTAAACGCACGCACAGATACGCAGTATTTT
TRBJ2-3 . TRBV6-6 TRBD2 CASSYRTSGRADTQYF TGTGCCAGCAGTTACCGGACTAGCGGGAGGGCCGATACGCAGTATTTT
TRBJ1-1 once TRBV19 TRBD1 CASRKGTGRNTEAFF TGTGCCAGTAGGAAAGGGACAGGACGAAATACTGAAGCTTTCTTT
TRBJ2-5 . TRBV5-5 . CASSRTVSPQETQYF TGTGCCAGCAGCAGGACAGTATCCCCACAAGAGACCCAGTACTTC
TRBJ1-1 . TRBV6-6 . CASRNPGPGTEAFF TGTGCCAGCAGAAACCCGGGCCCGGGGACTGAAGCTTTCTTT
TRBJ1-2 . TRBV28 TRBD1 CASSLTGRSGYTF TGTGCCAGCAGTTTGACAGGGAGAAGCGGCTACACCTTC
TRBJ1-1 . TRBV7-9 . CAAGNRNTEAFF TGTGCAGCAGGCAATAGGAACACTGAAGCTTTCTTT
TRBJ1-5 . TRBV10-1 . CASSEGDTRQPQHF TGCGCCAGCAGTGAAGGGGACACCAGGCAGCCCCAGCATTTT
TRBJ1-5 . TRBV2 . CASSSEQYSNQPQHF TGTGCCAGCAGTTCCGAACAGTATAGCAATCAGCCCCAGCATTTT
TRBJ2-1 . TRBV4-1 . CASSQDRGTYNEQFF TGCGCCAGCAGCCAAGACAGGGGCACCTACAATGAGCAGTTCTTC
TRBJ1-1 . TRBV20-1 . CSAGDITEAFF TGCAGTGCTGGGGACATCACTGAAGCTTTCTTT
TRBJ1-2 . TRBV4-1 . CASSQPGQTNYGYTF TGCGCCAGCAGCCAACCAGGACAGACCAACTATGGCTACACCTTC
TRBJ2-5 . TRBV18 . CASSPTVGETQYF TGTGCCAGCTCACCGACAGTAGGAGAGACCCAGTACTTC
TRBJ1-4 . TRBV19 . CASSIGPTLGSATNEKLFF TGTGCCAGTAGTATAGGACCGACCCTCGGGTCGGCAACTAATGAAAAACTGTTTTTT
TRBJ2-5 . TRBV30 TRBD2 CAWKTSSQETQYF TGTGCCTGGAAGACTAGCTCTCAAGAGACCCAGTACTTC
TRBJ1-1 . TRBV19 . CASSIIEGANTEAFF TGTGCCAGTAGTATTATCGAAGGGGCGAACACTGAAGCTTTCTTT
TRBJ2-3 . TRBV29-1 TRBD1 CSVEPGQGGDTQYF TGCAGCGTTGAACCCGGACAGGGGGGAGATACGCAGTATTTT
TRBJ2-7 . TRBV6-5 TRBD1 CASSMTGTASYEQYF TGTGCCAGCAGTATGACCGGGACAGCGAGCTACGAGCAGTACTTC
TRBJ1-5 once TRBV19 . CASSISRRGGNQPQHF TGTGCCAGTAGTATTAGTAGGAGAGGCGGCAATCAGCCCCAGCATTTT
TRBJ2-1 . TRBV27 . CASSLYGAHNEQFF TGTGCCAGCAGTTTATATGGGGCGCACAATGAGCAGTTCTTC
TRBJ2-1 . TRBV5-1 TRBD1 CASSLGTGLGLVDNEQFF TGCGCCAGCAGCTTGGGGACAGGGTTGGGATTAGTTGACAATGAGCAGTTCTTC